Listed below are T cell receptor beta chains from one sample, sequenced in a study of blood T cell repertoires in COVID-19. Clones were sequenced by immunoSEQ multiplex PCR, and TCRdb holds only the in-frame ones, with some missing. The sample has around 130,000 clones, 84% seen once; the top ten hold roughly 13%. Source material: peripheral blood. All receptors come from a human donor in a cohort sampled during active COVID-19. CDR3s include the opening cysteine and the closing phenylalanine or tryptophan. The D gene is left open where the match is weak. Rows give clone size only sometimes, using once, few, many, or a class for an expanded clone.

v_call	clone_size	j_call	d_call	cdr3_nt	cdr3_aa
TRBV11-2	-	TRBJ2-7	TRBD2	TGTGCCAGCAGCTTCGATAGCCTTGCGGGGGGCGGGGGAGCCTACGAGCAGTACTTC	CASSFDSLAGGGGAYEQYF
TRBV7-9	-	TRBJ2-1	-	TGTGCCAGCAGCTTAGCGGGGGGGCTCCCCTACAATGAGCAGTTCTTC	CASSLAGGLPYNEQFF
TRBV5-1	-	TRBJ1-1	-	TGCGCCAGCAGCACGAGTGGTTTGAGCAATGAAGCTTTCTTT	CASSTSGLSNEAFF
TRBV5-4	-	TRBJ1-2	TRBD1	TGTGCCAGCAGCTTGCCGGGACAGGGGAACTATGGCTACACCTTC	CASSLPGQGNYGYTF
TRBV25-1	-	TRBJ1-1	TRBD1	TGTGCCAGCAGTGAATTCGACAGGGGACAAGCTTTCTTT	CASSEFDRGQAFF
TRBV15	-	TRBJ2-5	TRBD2	TGTGCCACCAGCAGATCCGGGGGGGAAGAGACCCAGTACTTC	CATSRSGGEETQYF
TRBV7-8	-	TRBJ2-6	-	TGTGCCAGCAGCTTAGGACGAGGCTCTGGGGCCAACGTCCTGACTTTC	CASSLGRGSGANVLTF
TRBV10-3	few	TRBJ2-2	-	TGTGCCATCAGTGGGGCAACGAACACCGGGGAGCTGTTTTTT	CAISGATNTGELFF
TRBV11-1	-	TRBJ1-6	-	TGTGCCAGCAGCCCCCGGGTCAGGGGTAATTCACCCCTCCACTTT	CASSPRVRGNSPLHF
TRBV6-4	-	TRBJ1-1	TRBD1	TGTGCCAGCAGTGCCACACCGGGACAGGGGGAAGCTTTCTTT	CASSATPGQGEAFF
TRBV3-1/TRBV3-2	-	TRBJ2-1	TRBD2	TGTGCCAGCAGCCAAGCGGGGGGGAAATTTAATGAGCAGTTCTTC	CASSQAGGKFNEQFF
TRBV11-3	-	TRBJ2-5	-	TGTGCCAGCAGCCGAGGTTTCCAAGAGACCCAGTACTTC	CASSRGFQETQYF
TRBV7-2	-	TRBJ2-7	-	TGTGCCAGCAGCTTAGCCGGGGGCTCCTACGAGCAGTACTTC	CASSLAGGSYEQYF
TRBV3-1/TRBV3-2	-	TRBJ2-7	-	TGTGCCAGCAGCCAAGCTGTGGCCGAGCAGTACTTC	CASSQAVAEQYF
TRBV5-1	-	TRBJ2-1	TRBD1	TGCGCCAGCAGCCCGGGACAGGGGGCGGGTAATGAGCAGTTCTTC	CASSPGQGAGNEQFF
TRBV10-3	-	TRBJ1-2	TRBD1	TGTGCCATCAGTGAGCCCAACAGGGGGCACTATGGCTACACCTTC	CAISEPNRGHYGYTF
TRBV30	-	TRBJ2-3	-	TGTGCCTGGACCGCTGCGCAGGGGCGGGCTGGTACGCAGTATTTT	CAWTAAQGRAGTQYF
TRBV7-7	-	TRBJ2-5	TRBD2	TGTGCCAGCAGCTTCAGCGGGGGGCCCCAAGAGACCCAGTACTTC	CASSFSGGPQETQYF
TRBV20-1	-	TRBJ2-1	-	TGCAGTGCTAGTGTTACGCGGGCCTACTACAATGAGCAGTTCTTC	CSASVTRAYYNEQFF
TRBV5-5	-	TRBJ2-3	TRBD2	TGTGCCAGCAGCCCCAGGACTAGCGGGGGCTACACAGATACGCAGTATTTT	CASSPRTSGGYTDTQYF
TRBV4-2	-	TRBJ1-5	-	TGTGCCAGCAGCCAAGATCGGCAGGGCAGTGGGCCCCAGCATTTT	CASSQDRQGSGPQHF
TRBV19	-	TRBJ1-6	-	TGTGCCAGTAGTGATCAGGGTCCCCTCCACTTT	CASSDQGPLHF
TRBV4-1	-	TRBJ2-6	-	TGCGCCAGCAGCCAAGGGGCACAGGTGGGCTCTGGGGCCAACGTCCTGACTTTC	CASSQGAQVGSGANVLTF
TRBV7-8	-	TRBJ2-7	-	TGTGCCAGCAGCTTAGGGGGCAAGTACGAGCAGTACTTC	CASSLGGKYEQYF
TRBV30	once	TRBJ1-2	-	TGTGCCTGGAGTGTATCCCCGGGGTTCGGAAGAAATGGCTACACCTTC	CAWSVSPGFGRNGYTF
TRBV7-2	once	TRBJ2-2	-	TGTGCCAGCAGCCGCGGGGTTTCCGGGGAGCTGTTTTTT	CASSRGVSGELFF
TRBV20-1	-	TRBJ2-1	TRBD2	TGCAGTGCTAGTAAAGGTAGCGGGGGTTACAATGAGCAGTTCTTC	CSASKGSGGYNEQFF
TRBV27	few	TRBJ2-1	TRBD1	TGTGCCAGCAGCGGGACAGGGCTTTGGGAGCAGTTCTTC	CASSGTGLWEQFF
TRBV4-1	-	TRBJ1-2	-	TGCGCCAGCAGCCCACCTTCGTCCGGGGGCTACACCTTC	CASSPPSSGGYTF
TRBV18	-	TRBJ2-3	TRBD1	TGTGCCAGCTCACCTACTACAGGGGATCTTACAGATACGCAGTATTTT	CASSPTTGDLTDTQYF
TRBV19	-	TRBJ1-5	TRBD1	TGTGCCAGTAGCCCACAGGGGGTAGTTCAGCCCCAGCATTTT	CASSPQGVVQPQHF
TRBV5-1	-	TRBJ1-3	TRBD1	TGCGCCAGCAGCTTGGACGGACAGGGTAGTGGAAACACCATATATTTT	CASSLDGQGSGNTIYF
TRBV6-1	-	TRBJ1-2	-	TGTGCCAGCAGTGAAACGCCAGGGGTGGATGGCTACACCTTC	CASSETPGVDGYTF
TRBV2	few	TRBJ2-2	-	TGTGCCAGCAGTGAGACCAGCCAGGTCGGGGAGCTGTTTTTT	CASSETSQVGELFF
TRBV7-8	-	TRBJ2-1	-	TGTGCCAGCAGCTTACTACTTAGCGCGGTTGAGCAGTTCTTC	CASSLLLSAVEQFF
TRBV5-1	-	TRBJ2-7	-	TGCGCCAGCAGCTTGGATCTGGGGCCCCGCCGCGAGCAGTACTTC	CASSLDLGPRREQYF
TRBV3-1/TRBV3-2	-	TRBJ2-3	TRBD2	TGTGCCAGCAGCCACGCGGGGGGCGATACGCAGTATTTT	CASSHAGGDTQYF
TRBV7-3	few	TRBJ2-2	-	TGTGCCAGCAGAGATTCTAGCGCCGGGGAGCTGTTTTTT	CASRDSSAGELFF
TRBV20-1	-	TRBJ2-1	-	TGCAGTGCTTGGCAGCGAGAGCAGTTCTTC	CSAWQREQFF
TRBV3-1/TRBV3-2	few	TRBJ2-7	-	TGTGCCAGCAGCCAAGATCGTGCCTACGAGCAGTACTTC	CASSQDRAYEQYF
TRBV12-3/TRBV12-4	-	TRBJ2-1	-	TGTGCCAGCAGCCCCCTCCAGTTCAAGGAGCAGTTCTTC	CASSPLQFKEQFF
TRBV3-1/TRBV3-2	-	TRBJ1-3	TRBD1	TGTGCCAGCAGCCAAGCTGGACAGGGGGTGACTGGAAACACCATATATTTT	CASSQAGQGVTGNTIYF
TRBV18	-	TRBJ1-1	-	TGTGCCAGCTCACCGGCGGCCAATACTGAAGCTTTCTTT	CASSPAANTEAFF
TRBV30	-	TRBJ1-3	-	TGTGCCTGGAGAGGGGTGGACACCATATATTTT	CAWRGVDTIYF
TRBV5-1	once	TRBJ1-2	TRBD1	TGCGCCAGCAGCCGGGGCGGGACAGGGGGCTACACCTTC	CASSRGGTGGYTF
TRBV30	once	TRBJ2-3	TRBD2	TGTGCCTGGAGTGACGCATGGGGAAAGACTAGCGGGGGGGGAGATACGCAGTATTTT	CAWSDAWGKTSGGGDTQYF
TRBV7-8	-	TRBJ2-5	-	TGTGCCAGCACCCAAACGCGGAAAGAGACCCAGTACTTC	CASTQTRKETQYF
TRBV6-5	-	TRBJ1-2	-	TGTGCCAGCAAATTGGGGGCGTCCGACTATGGCTACACCTTC	CASKLGASDYGYTF
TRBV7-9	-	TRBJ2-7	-	TGTGCCAGCAGCTTAGTTGGGGGAGGCCACGAGCAGTACTTC	CASSLVGGGHEQYF
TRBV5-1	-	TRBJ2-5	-	TGCGCCAGCAGCTTGTCTGGCGGGGATAACCAAGAGACCCAGTACTTC	CASSLSGGDNQETQYF
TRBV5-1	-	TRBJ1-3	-	TGCGCCAGCAGCCAAGACCCGACAGGACCTGGAAACACCATATATTTT	CASSQDPTGPGNTIYF
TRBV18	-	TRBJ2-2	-	TGTGCCAGCTCACCGACTAGTTCGGGGACCGGGGAGCTGTTTTTT	CASSPTSSGTGELFF
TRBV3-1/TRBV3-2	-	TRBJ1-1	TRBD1	TGTGCCAGCAGCCCGATGGGACAGAGGAAAAACACTGAAGCTTTCTTT	CASSPMGQRKNTEAFF
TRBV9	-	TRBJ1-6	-	TGTGCCAGCAGCGCCGACTTCAGGGTTGATTCACCCCTCCACTTT	CASSADFRVDSPLHF